Listed below are T cell receptor beta chains from one sample, sequenced in a study of cytomegalovirus exposure and HLA in healthy donors. The protocol was immunoSEQ multiplex PCR, while the TCRdb copy is restricted to in-frame clones and leaves out a portion. The table shows a few hundred thousand clones, with 70% to 80% occurring only once. Sequencing was performed on PBMCs. The receptors were sampled from a woman in her thirties in good health and CMV-seronegative. Each CDR3 is given with its conserved first and last residue. The order of the fields is clone size, V gene, J gene, D gene, CDR3 protein, CDR3 DNA. The D gene is left open where the match is weak. Clone size is not always given. Where it is, it says once, few, many or a class for expanded clones.

clone size: .
V gene: TRBV5-5
J gene: TRBJ2-5
D gene: .
CDR3 protein: CASREAPWRETQYF
CDR3 DNA: TGTGCCAGCAGGGAGGCCCCCTGGAGGGAGACCCAGTACTTC

clone size: .
V gene: TRBV11-2
J gene: TRBJ1-1
D gene: TRBD1
CDR3 protein: CASSLGTGTEAFF
CDR3 DNA: TGTGCCAGCAGCTTAGGGACAGGGACTGAAGCTTTCTTT

clone size: .
V gene: TRBV9
J gene: TRBJ1-2
D gene: TRBD1
CDR3 protein: CASSVGQGGYGYTF
CDR3 DNA: TGTGCCAGCAGCGTAGGACAGGGGGGCTATGGCTACACCTTC

clone size: .
V gene: TRBV11-2
J gene: TRBJ2-1
D gene: .
CDR3 protein: CASSFGYPDEQFF
CDR3 DNA: TGTGCCAGCAGCTTCGGTTACCCGGATGAGCAGTTCTTC

clone size: .
V gene: TRBV15
J gene: TRBJ1-1
D gene: .
CDR3 protein: CATSRALGLEAFF
CDR3 DNA: TGTGCCACCAGCAGAGCTTTGGGCTTAGAAGCTTTCTTT

clone size: .
V gene: TRBV7-3
J gene: TRBJ2-1
D gene: TRBD2
CDR3 protein: CASSPTSGIYNEQFF
CDR3 DNA: TGTGCCAGCAGCCCGACTAGCGGCATATACAATGAGCAGTTCTTC

clone size: .
V gene: TRBV6-5
J gene: TRBJ1-1
D gene: .
CDR3 protein: CASSKGASMNTEAFF
CDR3 DNA: TGTGCCAGCAGCAAAGGGGCTTCGATGAACACTGAAGCTTTCTTT

clone size: once
V gene: TRBV4-1
J gene: TRBJ2-2
D gene: TRBD2
CDR3 protein: CASSRPPGASGFGELFF
CDR3 DNA: TGCGCCAGCAGCCGACCTCCCGGGGCTAGCGGGTTCGGGGAGCTGTTTTTT

clone size: .
V gene: TRBV7-6
J gene: TRBJ2-7
D gene: .
CDR3 protein: CASSPSDYYEQYF
CDR3 DNA: TGTGCCAGCAGCCCATCGGACTACTACGAGCAGTACTTC

clone size: .
V gene: TRBV5-6
J gene: TRBJ2-2
D gene: .
CDR3 protein: CASSLYGGPAGELFF
CDR3 DNA: TGTGCCAGCAGCTTATATGGGGGCCCCGCTGGGGAGCTGTTTTTT

clone size: .
V gene: TRBV13
J gene: TRBJ2-1
D gene: TRBD1
CDR3 protein: CASSEGQGDNEQFF
CDR3 DNA: TGTGCCAGCAGCGAGGGACAGGGGGACAATGAGCAGTTCTTC

clone size: .
V gene: TRBV11-2
J gene: TRBJ2-5
D gene: TRBD2
CDR3 protein: CASSATGLAGGETQYF
CDR3 DNA: TGTGCCAGCAGCGCAACTGGACTAGCGGGCGGAGAGACCCAGTACTTC

clone size: .
V gene: TRBV6-5
J gene: TRBJ1-5
D gene: .
CDR3 protein: CASSYGVPSNQPQHF
CDR3 DNA: TGTGCCAGCAGTTACGGAGTGCCAAGTAATCAGCCCCAGCATTTT

clone size: .
V gene: TRBV18
J gene: TRBJ2-1
D gene: TRBD2
CDR3 protein: CASSPPGLAPYNEQFF
CDR3 DNA: TGTGCCAGCTCACCCCCGGGACTAGCCCCTTACAATGAGCAGTTCTTC

clone size: .
V gene: TRBV28
J gene: TRBJ2-2
D gene: TRBD1
CDR3 protein: CASSFPGRGFTGELFF
CDR3 DNA: TGTGCCAGCAGTTTTCCTGGCAGGGGGTTTACCGGGGAGCTGTTTTTT

clone size: .
V gene: TRBV7-2
J gene: TRBJ1-6
D gene: .
CDR3 protein: CASAGSGNSPLHF
CDR3 DNA: TGTGCCAGCGCAGGGTCTGGTAATTCACCCCTCCACTTT

clone size: .
V gene: TRBV7-2
J gene: TRBJ2-2
D gene: TRBD2
CDR3 protein: CASSPPGLPTTGELFF
CDR3 DNA: TGTGCCAGCAGCCCCCCGGGACTACCTACCACCGGGGAGCTGTTTTTT

clone size: .
V gene: TRBV25-1
J gene: TRBJ2-5
D gene: .
CDR3 protein: CASSVSGDLGETQYF
CDR3 DNA: TGTGCCAGCAGTGTGTCGGGGGATCTAGGGGAGACCCAGTACTTC

clone size: .
V gene: TRBV4-2
J gene: TRBJ1-5
D gene: .
CDR3 protein: CASSQAGGTDQPQHF
CDR3 DNA: TGTGCCAGCAGCCAAGCCGGGGGGACCGATCAGCCCCAGCATTTT

clone size: few
V gene: TRBV5-1
J gene: TRBJ2-2
D gene: .
CDR3 protein: CASSLGLGTGELFF
CDR3 DNA: TGCGCCAGCAGCTTGGGACTAGGAACCGGGGAGCTGTTTTTT

clone size: .
V gene: TRBV7-2
J gene: TRBJ2-7
D gene: .
CDR3 protein: CASSLRHPYEQYF
CDR3 DNA: TGTGCCAGCAGCTTAAGACACCCCTACGAGCAGTACTTC

clone size: .
V gene: TRBV2
J gene: TRBJ2-1
D gene: TRBD2
CDR3 protein: CASSELAGASNEQFF
CDR3 DNA: TGTGCCAGCAGTGAGCTAGCGGGGGCTTCTAATGAGCAGTTCTTC

clone size: .
V gene: TRBV6-1
J gene: TRBJ2-1
D gene: TRBD1
CDR3 protein: CAITGTGLNEQFF
CDR3 DNA: TGTGCCATCACCGGGACAGGGCTCAATGAGCAGTTCTTC

clone size: once
V gene: TRBV18
J gene: TRBJ1-5
D gene: .
CDR3 protein: CASSPDSQTQPQHF
CDR3 DNA: TGTGCCAGCTCACCCGACAGCCAGACTCAGCCCCAGCATTTT

clone size: once
V gene: TRBV30
J gene: TRBJ2-7
D gene: TRBD2
CDR3 protein: CGAGTNAYEQYF
CDR3 DNA: TGTGGGGCCGGGACTAACGCCTACGAGCAGTACTTC

clone size: .
V gene: TRBV11-1
J gene: TRBJ1-1
D gene: TRBD1
CDR3 protein: CASRLDAGTGENTEAFF
CDR3 DNA: TGTGCCAGCAGATTAGACGCCGGGACAGGGGAGAACACTGAAGCTTTCTTT

clone size: .
V gene: TRBV9
J gene: TRBJ2-3
D gene: TRBD2
CDR3 protein: CASSASGGTDTQYF
CDR3 DNA: TGTGCCAGCAGCGCCAGCGGGGGGACAGATACGCAGTATTTT

clone size: few
V gene: TRBV11-2
J gene: TRBJ2-2
D gene: .
CDR3 protein: CASSLSPFGELFF
CDR3 DNA: TGTGCCAGCAGCTTATCCCCGTTCGGGGAGCTGTTTTTT

clone size: few
V gene: TRBV6-5
J gene: TRBJ1-1
D gene: TRBD1
CDR3 protein: CASSYDSGGLTEAFF
CDR3 DNA: TGTGCCAGCAGTTACGATTCAGGGGGCCTCACTGAAGCTTTCTTT

clone size: .
V gene: TRBV25-1
J gene: TRBJ2-7
D gene: TRBD1
CDR3 protein: CASSAPGQGAHEQYF
CDR3 DNA: TGTGCCAGCAGTGCACCGGGACAGGGGGCCCACGAGCAGTACTTC

clone size: .
V gene: TRBV2
J gene: TRBJ2-7
D gene: .
CDR3 protein: CASRRTYEQYF
CDR3 DNA: TGTGCCAGCAGGAGAACCTACGAGCAGTACTTC

clone size: .
V gene: TRBV4-2
J gene: TRBJ2-7
D gene: TRBD1
CDR3 protein: CASSPQGTGGEQYF
CDR3 DNA: TGTGCCAGCAGCCCTCAGGGGACAGGGGGCGAGCAGTACTTC

clone size: .
V gene: TRBV28
J gene: TRBJ2-1
D gene: .
CDR3 protein: CASSTGDNDLYNEQFF
CDR3 DNA: TGTGCCAGCAGTACGGGAGACAACGACCTTTACAATGAGCAGTTCTTC

clone size: few
V gene: TRBV4-2
J gene: TRBJ1-1
D gene: TRBD1
CDR3 protein: CASSHGTVRNTEAFF
CDR3 DNA: TGTGCCAGCAGCCACGGGACAGTTCGGAACACTGAAGCTTTCTTT

clone size: once
V gene: TRBV28
J gene: TRBJ2-7
D gene: TRBD1
CDR3 protein: CASSPGQGYEQYF
CDR3 DNA: TGTGCCAGCAGTCCCGGACAGGGGTACGAGCAGTACTTC

clone size: .
V gene: TRBV9
J gene: TRBJ2-7
D gene: TRBD1
CDR3 protein: CASSYGPGTGGHEQYF
CDR3 DNA: TGTGCCAGCTCCTATGGCCCCGGGACAGGGGGCCACGAGCAGTACTTC

clone size: few
V gene: TRBV27
J gene: TRBJ2-7
D gene: TRBD2
CDR3 protein: CASGLGLTYEQYF
CDR3 DNA: TGTGCCAGCGGACTAGGGCTCACCTACGAGCAGTACTTC

clone size: .
V gene: TRBV5-4
J gene: TRBJ2-5
D gene: TRBD2
CDR3 protein: CASSFGTSGGEETQYF
CDR3 DNA: TGTGCCAGCAGCTTTGGGACTAGCGGGGGGGAAGAGACCCAGTACTTC

clone size: .
V gene: TRBV2
J gene: TRBJ2-5
D gene: TRBD2
CDR3 protein: CARTGLADSSGTQYF
CDR3 DNA: TGTGCCAGAACCGGACTAGCGGACTCGTCAGGGACCCAGTACTTC

clone size: .
V gene: TRBV16
J gene: TRBJ1-2
D gene: .
CDR3 protein: CASSQKTGRNYGYTF
CDR3 DNA: TGTGCCAGCAGCCAAAAAACAGGGCGGAACTATGGCTACACCTTC

clone size: .
V gene: TRBV28
J gene: TRBJ2-1
D gene: TRBD2
CDR3 protein: CASSLGLAAPYNEQFF
CDR3 DNA: TGTGCCAGCAGCCTCGGGCTAGCGGCACCGTACAATGAGCAGTTCTTC

clone size: .
V gene: TRBV6-6
J gene: TRBJ1-3
D gene: TRBD1
CDR3 protein: CASSYRTGGNTIYF
CDR3 DNA: TGTGCCAGCAGTTATCGGACAGGGGGAAACACCATATATTTT

clone size: .
V gene: TRBV7-9
J gene: TRBJ2-3
D gene: TRBD2
CDR3 protein: CASSLTSGKGTDTQYF
CDR3 DNA: TGTGCCAGCAGCTTAACTAGCGGGAAAGGGACAGATACGCAGTATTTT

clone size: .
V gene: TRBV7-9
J gene: TRBJ1-6
D gene: TRBD1
CDR3 protein: CASSLTGGSDSPLHF
CDR3 DNA: TGTGCCAGCAGCTTAACAGGGGGTAGCGATTCACCCCTCCACTTT

clone size: .
V gene: TRBV4-2
J gene: TRBJ2-2
D gene: TRBD2
CDR3 protein: CASSQERGLAGGELFF
CDR3 DNA: TGTGCCAGCAGCCAAGAGAGGGGACTAGCGGGCGGGGAGCTGTTTTTT